The source of this T cell receptor (beta chain) is a study of cytomegalovirus exposure and HLA in healthy donors. PCR primers comprised 60 Vbeta and 13 Jbeta primers. This table comes from immunoSEQ multiplex PCR, and its TCRdb copy is limited to in-frame clones, with some not included. This sample has 40,000 to 55,000 clones; 65% to 85% occur once, and the top ten carry roughly 2.9%. The donors comprised healthy bone marrow donors. Each donor was nominally healthy when sampled (though unrecorded immune exposures were likely). Note on this clone: What it binds is unknown.

With 4 bases removed from V and 6 bases from J, the gap between germline ends came to 15 bases. Germline V gene lookup returns CDR1 MGHRA and CDR2 YSYEKL. CDR3 length: 14 residues. General study findings and limits: Reported results showed that the classifier diagnosed cytomegalovirus status with high specificity and sensitivity. HLA alleles showed associations with roughly 17,000 TCR beta sequences in a later analysis, at a 0.05 false discovery rate.

Sequencing was carried out using PBMCs. The TCR comes from a man between 18 and 29 years old in good health and CMV-seronegative. The gene calls are TRBV4-1 and TRBJ1-1, with a tentative D call TRBD1 (5 bases). The CDR3 spells CASSPSEGRAEAFF. The CDR3 bases are TGCGCCAGCAGCCCCTCGGAGGGGAGAGCTGAAGCTTTCTTT.